These 31 T cell receptor beta chains came from one sample sequenced in a study of pediatric ulcerative colitis. Assay used: immunoSEQ multiplex PCR; TCRdb lists only in-frame clones, some missing. This table holds tens of thousands of clones, about nine tenths found once. Material: blood. These TCRs come from a boy younger than 18 who was a control in a study of pediatric ulcerative colitis.

The chain joins TRBV5-6 to TRBJ2-3; possibly TRBD1 or TRBD2 for D (5 bases each). The germline gives CDR1 SGHDT, CDR2 YYEEEE. The CDR3 has 18 residues. V gave up 7 bases and J gave up 5 bases, with 29 bases separating them. Here the CDR3 DNA reads TGTGCCAGCTCCCCCCAGCTTGAAACTTTCGAGGGGATAGATACGCAGTATTTT. As protein: CASSPQLETFEGIDTQYF.

This clone was counted once. The gene calls are TRBV30 and TRBJ2-7; the D call may be TRBD1 or TRBD2 (6 bases each). V lost 2 bases to trimming and J lost 3 bases, with 20 bases between them. The CDR3 covers 16 residues. Germline V gene sequence: CDR1 GTSNPN, CDR2 SVGIG (reference sequence). As DNA, the CDR3 is TGTGCCTGGAGTCAAAGGGGGGCAGGCAGGTACTACGAGCAGTACTTC. Translating it yields CAWSQRGAGRYYEQYF.

The V call is TRBV14, the J call TRBJ2-3, with 8 bases identical to TRBD1. This CDR3 spans 15 amino acids. Unmatched junction bases numbered 8, after V lost 5 bases and J lost 4 bases. Germline assignment: CDR1 SGHDN and CDR2 FVKESK. The CDR3 nucleotides are TGTGCCAGCAGCAGACCAGGGGGCCGGGCAGATACGCAGTATTTT. Translation gives CASSRPGGRADTQYF. The full variable domain, with the rest looked up from reference TRBV14 and TRBJ2-3, is EAGVTQFPSHSVIEKGQTVTLRCDPISGHDNLYWYRRVMGKEIKFLLHFVKESKQDESGMPNNRFLAERTGGTYSTLKVQPAELEDSGVYFCASSRPGGRADTQYFGPGTRLTVL.

This clone was seen a few times. This CDR3 is CASSPATLGEQYF. CDR3 DNA: TGTGCCAGCAGTCCAGCTACTCTGGGGGAGCAGTACTTC. The chain joins TRBV11-2 to TRBJ2-7; D call uncertain. Trimming left V 6 bases short and J 7 bases short, with 16 bases between. From germline, CDR1 is SGHAT and CDR2 FQNNGV. The CDR3 extends over 13 amino acids.

A single count supports this clone. The rearrangement uses TRBV2 and TRBJ2-1; D is perhaps TRBD1 or TRBD2 (6 bases each). V gave up 7 bases and J gave up 8 bases, with 15 bases separating them. CDR1 and CDR2 (germline): SNHLY, FYNNEI. This CDR3 spans 13 amino acids. CDR3 sequence (DNA): TGTGCCAGCACGAGCGCGAGGGGGGATGAGCAGTTCTTC. Translated, it gives CASTSARGDEQFF.

The chain joins TRBV4-3 to TRBJ1-5, with D hard to call. Germline CDR1 and CDR2: LGHNA and YSLEER. The CDR3 length is 13 residues. The V end lost 0 bases, the J end lost 7 bases, and 7 bases lay between the germline ends. CDR3 loop: CASSQELDQPQHF. In DNA form, the CDR3 reads TGCGCCAGCAGCCAAGAGCTTGACCAGCCCCAGCATTTT.

The chain is built from TRBV5-1 and TRBJ2-3; 8 positions match TRBD1. The CDR3 covers 16 residues. The germline V gene has CDR1 SGHRS and CDR2 YFSETQ. J gave up 4 bases and V 0 bases, and 7 bases lay outside the gene matches. The chain's CDR3 is CASSLARSGGPDTQYF. The CDR3 nucleotides read TGCGCCAGCAGCTTGGCCAGGTCAGGGGGCCCAGATACGCAGTATTTT. The complete variable domain, with remaining parts taken from reference TRBV5-1 and TRBJ2-3, reads KAGVTQTPRYLIKTRGQQVTLSCSPISGHRSVSWYQQTPGQGLQFLFEYFSETQRNKGNFPGRFSGRQFSNSRSEMNVSTLELGDSALYLCASSLARSGGPDTQYFGPGTRLTVL.

The chain has TRBV28 and TRBJ1-5; D gene unclear. This CDR3 spans 14 amino acids. The V end was cut by 6 bases, the J end by 6 bases, with 15 bases between. Germline CDR1 is MDHEN and CDR2 is SYDVKM. The DNA of the CDR3 is TGTGCCAGCAGCGTAGGCCGGGCAGGTCAGCCCCAGCATTTT. This encodes CASSVGRAGQPQHF.

The V and J genes are TRBV6-6 and TRBJ1-5; tentatively, D is TRBD1 (6 bases). V gave up 5 bases and J gave up 6 bases, with 11 bases separating them. CDR1 is MNHNY and CDR2 is SVGAGI in the germline V gene (reference sequence). CDR3 length: 13 amino acids. CDR3 DNA: TGTGCCAGCAGTGCGGGGGCCAGTCAGCCCCAGCATTTT. Translated, it gives CASSAGASQPQHF.

V usage is TRBV5-4 and J usage is TRBJ2-7, with 8 bases that match TRBD2. The CDR3 sequence is 14 residues long. J gave up 3 bases and V 3 bases, and 5 bases lay outside the gene matches. Germline CDR1 reads SGHNT; CDR2 reads YYREEE (reference sequence). Here the CDR3 DNA reads TGTGCCAGCAGCTCGGGGGGGCCGAGCTACGAGCAGTACTTC. Translating it yields CASSSGGPSYEQYF. The full variable domain, rest sourced from reference TRBV5-4 and TRBJ2-7, is ETGVTQSPTHLIKTRGQQVTLRCSSQSGHNTVSWYQQALGQGPQFIFQYYREEENGRGNFPPRFSGLQFPNYSSELNVNALELDDSALYLCASSSGGPSYEQYFGPGTRLTVT.

V and J are TRBV6-5 and TRBJ2-1; D gene ambiguous. Germline CDR1 MNHEY, CDR2 SVGAGI. Trimming pared 0 bases from V and 8 bases from J, leaving 11 bases between. This CDR3 region has 14 residues. The CDR3 is CASSYSFSRYEQFF. The CDR3 nucleotides are TGTGCCAGCAGTTACTCGTTTTCACGATATGAGCAGTTCTTC.

This chain links TRBV7-8 with TRBJ1-3; 7 bases are shared with TRBD1. J lost 3 bases, V lost 1 base, and 3 bases had no gene match. Germline loops: CDR1 SGHVS, CDR2 FQNEAQ. This CDR3 is 15 amino acids long. CDR3 sequence: CASSLEAGGGNTIYF. The CDR3 region has the DNA TGTGCCAGCAGCTTAGAGGCAGGGGGTGGAAACACCATATATTTT.

A single count supports this clone. The J gene is TRBJ1-4, the V gene TRBV30; tentative D call: TRBD1 (5 bases). V shed 3 bases and J shed 13 bases, with 9 bases lying between them. CDR3 size: 10 residues. Per germline, CDR1 GTSNPN and CDR2 SVGIG (reference sequence). CDR3 region: CAWRGQVLFF. The CDR3, as DNA: TGTGCCTGGAGGGGGCAGGTACTGTTTTTT.

V usage is TRBV27 and J usage is TRBJ1-1, with D unresolved. The CDR3 length is 14 residues. The germline CDR1 and CDR2 sequences are MNHEY and SMNVEV (reference sequence). Deletions cut 4 bases from V and 5 bases from J, with 14 bases between. CDR3: CASSSPGYGTEAFF. As DNA, the CDR3 is TGTGCCAGCAGTTCACCGGGCTACGGTACTGAAGCTTTCTTT.

The gene calls are TRBV6-5 and TRBJ1-1; D is uncertain. V shed 0 bases and J shed 3 bases, with 5 bases lying between them. This CDR3 has 13 residues. CDR1 is MNHEY, CDR2 SVGAGI, per germline. The CDR3 protein is CASSYSQYTEAFF. The CDR3 DNA follows: TGTGCCAGCAGTTACTCGCAATACACTGAAGCTTTCTTT.

This clone was observed a handful of times. In the same sample, other DNA sequences code for this CDR3. The chain has TRBV6-1 and TRBJ2-7; no clear D. The CDR3 spans 10 residues. Trimming left V 3 bases short and J 4 bases short, with 1 base between. CDR1 and CDR2 (germline): MNHNS, SASEGT. CDR3 region: CASSDYEQYF. The CDR3 DNA is TGTGCCAGCAGTGATTACGAGCAGTACTTC.

The CDR3 is CASSRGTDNSPLHF. The CDR3 DNA reads TGTGCCAGCAGCCGCGGGACAGATAATTCACCCCTCCACTTT. The genes are TRBV6-5 and TRBJ1-6, with TRBD1 matching 7 bases. CDR1 is MNHEY, CDR2 SVGAGI, per germline. CDR3 length: 14 residues. V lost 6 bases, J lost 5 bases, and 4 bases stayed unmatched.

CDR3 sequence (DNA): TGTGCCAGCAAAAGAACCATTGAAGCTTTCTTT. This codes for CASKRTIEAFF. The chain combines TRBV5-8 with TRBJ1-1; D gene ambiguous. CDR1 SGHTS and CDR2 YDEGEE come from the germline V gene. Trimming removed 6 bases from V and 7 bases from J, with 10 bases in between. CDR3 length equals 11 residues.

This clone appeared once. In DNA form, the CDR3 reads TGTGCCAGCAGCCCCTGGGGAGGGTACGGGGAGCTGTTTTTT. It yields the protein CASSPWGGYGELFF. J is TRBJ2-2 and V is TRBV7-3, with TRBD2 matching over 7 bases. With 5 bases clipped from V and 7 bases from J, the junction kept 7 bases outside the gene matches. The CDR3 loop spans 14 amino acids. Germline lookup yields CDR1 SGHTA and CDR2 FQGTGA. Filled out from reference TRBV7-3 and TRBJ2-2, the complete variable domain reads GAGVSQTPSNKVTEKGKYVELRCDPISGHTALYWYRQSLGQGPEFLIYFQGTGAADDSGLPNDRFFAVRPEGSVSTLKIQRTERGDSAVYLCASSPWGGYGELFFGEGSRLTVL.

The chain is built from TRBV4-1 and TRBJ1-1; no reliable D call. Trimming removed 1 base from V and 1 base from J, with 4 bases in between. The CDR3 is made up of 13 amino acids. The germline V gene has CDR1 MGHRA and CDR2 YSYEKL. The CDR3: CASSQGPNTEAFF. The CDR3, as DNA: TGCGCCAGCAGCCAAGGCCCGAACACTGAAGCTTTCTTT.

The chain employs TRBV2 and TRBJ2-3; D may be TRBD2 (6 bases). The CDR3 is 16 residues long. Trimming pared 4 bases from V and 1 base from J, leaving 15 bases between. Per germline, CDR1 SNHLY and CDR2 FYNNEI. DNA of the CDR3: TGTGCCAGCAGTGCACCAACTAGCATAGGCACAGATACGCAGTATTTT. Its translation is CASSAPTSIGTDTQYF.

The genes are TRBV6-6 and TRBJ2-7; D uncertain. Germline-derived CDR1 and CDR2 are MNHNY and SVGAGI (reference sequence). Trimming shortened V by 8 bases and J by 2 bases, and 19 bases separated the two germline ends. CDR3 length: 15 residues. CDR3 DNA sequence: TGTGCCAGCCATATATCACTACGCCATCCCTACGAGCAGTACTTC. Translation gives CASHISLRHPYEQYF.

The chain is built from TRBV5-4 and TRBJ2-7; a weak D match, TRBD1 (5 bases). Germline V gene data show CDR1 as SGHNT and CDR2 as YYREEE (reference sequence). The CDR3 sequence is 14 residues long. The V and J ends lost 8 bases and 6 bases respectively, with 21 bases between them. The CDR3 nucleotides read TGTGCCAGTACTGGGGCTAGGGGTTCTCGCGAGCAGTACTTC. This encodes CASTGARGSREQYF.

The J gene is TRBJ2-2, the V gene TRBV5-6; D is perhaps TRBD1 (6 bases). V was cut by 6 bases and J by 2 bases, with 17 bases left in between. Germline CDR1 and CDR2: SGHDT and YYEEEE. The CDR3 is 16 amino acids. The CDR3 here is CASTHRATLNTGELFF. In nucleotides, the CDR3 is TGTGCCAGCACCCACAGGGCGACTCTTAACACCGGGGAGCTGTTTTTT.

The V gene is TRBV7-8, the J gene TRBJ2-1; perhaps TRBD2 as D (5 bases). Germline V CDR1 and CDR2: SGHVS, FQNEAQ. V was clipped by 3 bases and J by 6 bases, with 12 bases between them. This CDR3 contains 14 residues. Written as DNA, the CDR3 is TGTGCCAGCAGCTTGGGATGGACTGGCAATGAGCAGTTCTTC. This gives the protein CASSLGWTGNEQFF. Combining the CDR3 with reference TRBV7-8 and TRBJ2-1 gives the whole variable domain GAGVSQSPRYKVAKRGQDVALRCDPISGHVSLFWYQQALGQGPEFLTYFQNEAQLDKSGLPSDRFFAERPEGSVSTLKIQRTQQEDSAVYLCASSLGWTGNEQFFGPGTRLTVL.

The chain recombines TRBV2 with TRBJ1-1; D unresolved. Germline V gene lookup returns CDR1 SNHLY and CDR2 FYNNEI. The V gene lost 5 bases and the J gene lost 10 bases, with 17 bases spanning the gap. The CDR3 sequence is 13 residues long. The CDR3: CASSRMVESGAFF. The CDR3 nucleotides read TGTGCCAGCAGTCGAATGGTCGAATCTGGAGCTTTCTTT.

The count of this clone is one. The gene calls are TRBV6-1 and TRBJ1-2, with TRBD1 matching 10 bases. CDR1 MNHNS and CDR2 SASEGT come from the germline V gene. J was trimmed by 3 bases and V by 1 base; bases with no gene match: 2. CDR3 length: 15 amino acids. CDR3 in DNA: TGTGCCAGCAGTGAAGGGACAGGGGGTCACTATGGCTACACCTTC. The encoded protein is CASSEGTGGHYGYTF.

CDR3 DNA: TGTGCCAGTAGCGGCGGGGGGAGCACAGATACGCAGTATTTT. Amino acids: CASSGGGSTDTQYF. The chain uses TRBV19 and TRBJ2-3; TRBD2 matches at 8 bases. The germline V gene has CDR1 LNHDA and CDR2 SQIVND (reference sequence). The V gene end was trimmed by 6 bases and the J gene end by 0 bases; junction bases not matched to a gene: 2. The CDR3 totals 14 residues.

J is TRBJ2-7 and V is TRBV2; D gene ambiguous. V was cut by 0 bases and J by 3 bases, with 15 bases left in between. Germline values: CDR1 SNHLY, CDR2 FYNNEI. This CDR3 is 16 amino acids long. CDR3 sequence reads: CASSEAEKAAFYEQYF. CDR3 DNA: TGTGCCAGCAGTGAAGCGGAGAAGGCAGCTTTCTACGAGCAGTACTTC.

This sequence joins TRBV4-3 and TRBJ2-7; 11 bases are a match to TRBD1. Trimming cost V 0 bases and J 4 bases; bases outside gene matches: 5. The CDR3 consists of 16 residues. Germline V gene sequence: CDR1 LGHNA, CDR2 YSLEER. The CDR3 region has the DNA TGCGCCAGCAGCCAAGAACCCGGGACAGGGGGATACGAGCAGTACTTC. It is translated as CASSQEPGTGGYEQYF.

This chain uses TRBV5-6 with TRBJ2-7, with D perhaps TRBD2 (7 bases). Germline assignment: CDR1 SGHDT and CDR2 YYEEEE. With 4 bases removed from V and 5 bases from J, the gap between germline ends came to 19 bases. The CDR3 loop spans 15 amino acids. CDR3 sequence reads: CASSLGWGGRHEQYF. The CDR3, as DNA: TGTGCCAGCAGCCTGGGATGGGGGGGCCGCCACGAGCAGTACTTC.